Each of the 19 T cell receptor beta chains below was sequenced from the same sample in a study of blood T cell repertoires in COVID-19. Here immunoSEQ multiplex PCR was the method, and the copy in TCRdb shows in-frame clones only, minus some. The data hold around 97,000 clones, with almost 85% observed a single time. Sequencing used peripheral blood. These receptor sequences come from a man aged 65 to 85 with acute or convalescent COVID-19.

The CDR3 here is CASSLTSGGAGNEQFF. For the CDR3, the DNA is TGTGCCAGCAGCCTTACTAGCGGGGGGGCAGGCAATGAGCAGTTCTTC. This sequence joins TRBV3-1 (or the pseudogene TRBV3-2) and TRBJ2-1; 13 bases are shared with TRBD2. This CDR3 comprises 16 residues. V shed 4 bases, J shed 6 bases, and the junction held 6 bases outside the gene matches. CDR1 is LGHDT, CDR2 YNNKEL, per germline (reference sequence).

The rearrangement joins TRBV9 to TRBJ1-1, with TRBD1 as a possible D gene (5 bases). In germline, CDR1 is SGDLS, CDR2 YYNGEE. V lost 4 bases to trimming and J lost 0 bases, with 16 bases between them. The CDR3 covers 16 residues. The CDR3 protein is CASSSQTTVLNTEAFF. As DNA, the CDR3 is TGTGCCAGCAGCTCACAAACGACAGTACTGAACACTGAAGCTTTCTTT. The entire variable domain, with the rest obtained from reference TRBV9 and TRBJ1-1, is as follows: DSGVTQTPKHLITATGQRVTLRCSPRSGDLSVYWYQQSLDQGLQFLIQYYNGEERAKGNILERFSAQQFPDLHSELNLSSLELGDSALYFCASSSQTTVLNTEAFFGQGTRLTVV.

V is TRBV27 and J is TRBJ2-1; 9 nucleotides align to TRBD1. This CDR3 contains 16 residues. J lost 1 base, V lost 5 bases, and 6 bases had no gene match. Germline CDR1 MNHEY, CDR2 SMNVEV (reference sequence). The CDR3: CASSLRDRVSYNEQFF. In nucleotides, the CDR3 is TGTGCCAGCAGTCTCCGGGACAGGGTATCCTACAATGAGCAGTTCTTC.

The genes are TRBV2 and TRBJ1-2, with TRBD1 matching 7 bases. Germline CDR1 SNHLY, CDR2 FYNNEI. V shed 7 bases and J 1 base; nucleotides not matched to a gene: 12. The CDR3 runs 16 residues. DNA for the CDR3: TGTGCCAGCATTTGGCGACAGGGAGAGAGTAACTATGGCTACACCTTC. Translated, it gives CASIWRQGESNYGYTF.

The V gene is TRBV6-5, the J gene TRBJ1-5, with D maybe TRBD1 (5 bases). The ends were cut back, 6 bases at V and 6 bases at J, with 15 bases in the middle. The CDR3 is made up of 14 amino acids. Looked up from germline, CDR1 is MNHEY and CDR2 is SVGAGI. The CDR3 sequence is CASRPTGRSQPQHF. Written as DNA, the CDR3 is TGTGCCAGCAGACCTACAGGAAGGAGTCAGCCCCAGCATTTT.

J is TRBJ2-2 and V is TRBV19; TRBD2 matches 10 bases. The CDR3 is made up of 13 amino acids. The germline gives CDR1 LNHDA, CDR2 SQIVND (reference sequence). Germline trimming cut 4 bases from V and 7 bases from J; bases unmatched to any gene: 0. CDR3 in amino acids: CASSRLAGGELFF. The CDR3 DNA follows: TGTGCCAGTAGTAGACTAGCGGGCGGGGAGCTGTTTTTT.

The chain joins TRBV6-4 to TRBJ2-1, with D possibly matching TRBD2 (7 bases). Trimming took 0 bases from V and 6 from J, leaving 18 bases between them. There are 17 residues in the CDR3. CDR1 and CDR2 from the germline V gene are MRHNA and SNTAGT. CDR3 amino acids: CASSDSRGGGVSNEQFF. As DNA, the CDR3 is TGTGCCAGCAGTGACTCGAGAGGGGGGGGAGTAAGCAATGAGCAGTTCTTC.

The chain couples TRBV30 to TRBJ2-2; TRBD1 aligns across 7 bases. Germline lookup yields CDR1 GTSNPN and CDR2 SVGIG (reference sequence). V shed 3 bases, J shed 5 bases, and the junction held 9 bases outside the gene matches. CDR3 size: 15 residues. In DNA, the CDR3 is TGTGCCTGGAGCAGGAGACAGGGATCAACCGGGGAGCTGTTTTTT. It translates to CAWSRRQGSTGELFF.

The gene calls are TRBV18 and TRBJ1-1; 9 nucleotides match TRBD1. The V segment lost 5 bases and the J segment 6 bases; nucleotides outside the gene matches: 13. The CDR3 is made up of 16 amino acids. Germline V gene lookup returns CDR1 KGHSH and CDR2 LQKENI. The CDR3 here is CASSSRMGQGLPEAFF. The DNA for the CDR3 is TGTGCCAGCTCATCCAGAATGGGACAGGGCCTCCCTGAAGCTTTCTTT.

The J gene is TRBJ2-1, the V gene TRBV4-1; 15 nucleotides align to TRBD2. The CDR3 is 20 amino acids. The germline CDR1 and CDR2 sequences are MGHRA and YSYEKL. V trimming: 0 bases; J trimming: 1 base; junction bases outside the gene matches: 7. The CDR3, as DNA: TGCGCCAGCAGCCAAGATAGGACTAGCGGGGGGGCCAAGTCCTACAATGAGCAGTTCTTC. As protein: CASSQDRTSGGAKSYNEQFF.

This chain uses TRBV11-1 with TRBJ2-1, with 8 bases aligning to TRBD2. The V segment lost 5 bases and the J segment 4 bases; nucleotides outside the gene matches: 7. Germline lookup yields CDR1 SGHAT and CDR2 FQDESV (reference sequence). The CDR3 loop spans 15 amino acids. The CDR3 DNA sequence: TGTGCCAGCAGCATAACTAGCGGACCTTACAATGAGCAGTTCTTC. It is translated as CASSITSGPYNEQFF.

V is TRBV5-1 and J is TRBJ2-7, with 8 positions matching TRBD2. From germline, CDR1 is SGHRS and CDR2 YFSETQ. This CDR3 is 16 amino acids long. With 0 bases clipped from V and 0 bases from J, the junction kept 5 bases outside the gene matches. The CDR3 protein is CASSLGSGGGSYEQYF. In nucleotides, the CDR3 is TGCGCCAGCAGCTTGGGGAGCGGGGGTGGCTCCTACGAGCAGTACTTC.

The genes are TRBV6-5 and TRBJ1-2, with 7 nucleotides matching TRBD1. Losses at the gene ends were 6 bases for V and 4 bases for J; bases not matched to a gene: 5. The V gene's germline CDR1 is MNHEY and CDR2 SVGAGI. The CDR3 has 13 amino acids. The CDR3 reads CASSMGQLYGYTF. DNA for the CDR3: TGTGCCAGCAGCATGGGACAGCTCTATGGCTACACCTTC.

The chain employs TRBV7-9 and TRBJ2-7; 7 bases line up with TRBD1. Germline V gene sequence: CDR1 SEHNR, CDR2 FQNEAQ (reference sequence). J lost 4 bases, V lost 5 bases, and 11 bases had no gene match. This CDR3 is built from 15 residues. This CDR3 reads CASSEGTVLRYEQYF. CDR3 nucleotide sequence: TGTGCCAGCAGCGAAGGGACAGTACTACGGTACGAGCAGTACTTC.

This clone ranks as medium-sized. J is TRBJ2-6 and V is TRBV9, with 7 nucleotides matching TRBD1. The CDR3 runs to 17 residues. V dropped 0 bases and J dropped 1; count of bases not matched to a gene: 4. Germline CDR1 is SGDLS and CDR2 is YYNGEE. CDR3: CASSVDPGGSGANVLTF. CDR3 in DNA: TGTGCCAGCAGCGTAGACCCAGGGGGTTCTGGGGCCAACGTCCTGACTTTC.

The J gene is TRBJ2-7, the V gene TRBV28, with D possibly being TRBD2 (5 bases). CDR1 and CDR2 from the germline V gene are MDHEN and SYDVKM. Trimming shortened V by 4 bases and J by 4 bases, and 14 bases separated the two germline ends. CDR3 size: 14 residues. CDR3 bases: TGTGCCAGCAGTTGGCGGTTGAGCGGTTACGAGCAGTACTTC. Translated, it gives CASSWRLSGYEQYF.

The chain uses TRBV7-9 and TRBJ1-2, with D possibly being TRBD1 (6 bases). Looked up from germline, CDR1 is SEHNR and CDR2 is FQNEAQ (reference sequence). V lost 0 bases to trimming and J lost 6 bases, with 20 bases between them. The CDR3 loop spans 17 amino acids. For the CDR3, the DNA is TGTGCCAGCAGCTTAGCCCGAGGTGCGGGCGGGGGCCATGGCTACACCTTC. It specifies CASSLARGAGGGHGYTF.

V is TRBV19 and J is TRBJ1-1; D is unclear. V shed 2 bases and J shed 3 bases, with 10 bases lying between them. In germline, CDR1 is LNHDA, CDR2 SQIVND (reference sequence). This CDR3 spans 14 amino acids. DNA for the CDR3: TGTGCCAGTAGTATACTGAGTCGGGACACTGAAGCTTTCTTT. Its translation is CASSILSRDTEAFF.

This chain connects TRBV3-1 (or the pseudogene TRBV3-2) to TRBJ1-2; D might be TRBD1 (6 bases). Trimming removed 5 bases from V and 8 bases from J, with 15 bases in between. The CDR3 length is 13 residues. CDR1 is LGHDT and CDR2 is YNNKEL in the germline V gene (reference sequence). CDR3 loop: CASSSHRVQGYTF. The DNA of the CDR3 is TGTGCCAGCAGCTCCCACAGGGTGCAAGGCTACACCTTC.